Below, 7 T cell receptor beta chains from the same sample are listed, as sequenced in a study of glioma-infiltrating T cells after dendritic cell vaccination. The data were produced by immunoSEQ multiplex PCR, yet TCRdb's version contains in-frame clones alone and is incomplete. There are about 90,000 clones in the sample; around 83% occur only once, and about 6.8% lies in the top ten. Time point here: after dendritic cell vaccination, including at tumor progression/relapse. Sample: blood, taken after dendritic cell vaccination. All receptors derive from a human donor with glioblastoma.

The chain joins TRBV6-5 to TRBJ2-6; TRBD1 agrees at 8 bases. Trimming at V came to 8 bases and at J to 0 bases, leaving 3 bases not matched to a gene. The CDR3 has 15 amino acids. Germline-derived CDR1 and CDR2 are MNHEY and SVGAGI. The CDR3 nucleotides read TGTGCCAGCCACAGGGGGTCCTCTGGGGCCAACGTCCTGACTTTC. This codes for CASHRGSSGANVLTF.

This clone was detected only once. The chain couples TRBV6-4 to TRBJ2-3, with no clear D. Trimming took off 4 bases at V and 0 bases at J, with 5 bases between the two ends. The CDR3 has 13 amino acids. Germline CDR1 MRHNA, CDR2 SNTAGT. The CDR3 protein is CASSAGSTDTQYF. The CDR3 coding sequence is TGTGCCAGCAGTGCCGGTAGCACAGATACGCAGTATTTT.

This chain links TRBV7-9 with TRBJ2-7; 9 bases are a match to TRBD1. The CDR3 has 14 residues. V trimming: 3 bases; J trimming: 2 bases; junction bases outside the gene matches: 2. The germline gives CDR1 SEHNR, CDR2 FQNEAQ (reference sequence). The CDR3 loop is CASSLGQGAYEQYF. DNA for the CDR3: TGTGCCAGCAGCTTGGGACAGGGCGCCTACGAGCAGTACTTC.

The genes are TRBV30 and TRBJ2-7; weak D call: TRBD1 (6 bases). Germline V CDR1 and CDR2: GTSNPN, SVGIG (reference sequence). The CDR3 consists of 13 residues. The germline V and J ends were trimmed by 2 bases and 1 base, with 9 bases remaining between them. CDR3 in amino acids: CAWSHTGSYEQYF. CDR3 in DNA: TGTGCCTGGAGTCACACAGGGTCCTACGAGCAGTACTTC. Using reference TRBV30 and TRBJ2-7 for the parts outside the CDR3, the full variable domain is SQTIHQWPATLVQPVGSPLSLECTVEGTSNPNLYWYRQAAGRGLQLLFYSVGIGQISSEVPQNLSASRPQDRQFILSSKKLLLSDSGFYLCAWSHTGSYEQYFGPGTRLTVT.

This clone showed up just a few times. This chain links TRBV6-5 with TRBJ1-5; the D is unclear. The CDR3 runs 14 residues. The ends were cut back, 7 bases at V and 6 bases at J, with 16 bases in the middle. CDR1 and CDR2 from the germline V gene are MNHEY and SVGAGI. CDR3: CASTNGRVGQPQHF. CDR3 bases: TGTGCCAGCACCAATGGGAGGGTGGGTCAGCCCCAGCATTTT.

V gene TRBV5-6 combines with J gene TRBJ2-3; D remains unclear. This CDR3 comprises 15 residues. The ends were cut back, 0 bases at V and 0 bases at J, with 8 bases in the middle. The germline V gene encodes CDR1 SGHDT and CDR2 YYEEEE. The CDR3 loop is CASSLAHGSTDTQYF. The CDR3 DNA sequence: TGTGCCAGCAGCTTGGCCCACGGTAGCACAGATACGCAGTATTTT.

The rearrangement links TRBV25-1 to TRBJ2-3; 7 nucleotides line up with TRBD1. Trimming cost V 5 bases and J 3 bases; bases outside gene matches: 11. The CDR3 runs 16 residues. In germline, CDR1 is MGHDK, CDR2 SYGVNS. The CDR3 region has the DNA TGTGCCAGCAGTCCGACCAGGGGGTTAGGAACAGATACGCAGTATTTT. It is translated as CASSPTRGLGTDTQYF.